Here is one TCR beta chain with its context. Its antigen remains unknown. This sample was taken from a study of cytomegalovirus exposure and HLA in healthy donors. CDR1 SGHRS and CDR2 YFSETQ come from the germline V gene. The CDR3 runs 15 residues. With 0 bases clipped from V and 6 bases from J, the junction kept 3 bases outside the gene matches. Vbeta (60) and Jbeta (13) primers were used in the PCR. Some clones are missing from TCRdb's copy, which holds only in-frame ones; the method was immunoSEQ multiplex PCR. The repertoire has roughly 140,000 clones, approximately 80% of them found once; the top ten carry about 6.8%. Study findings and constraints: Among immune exposure information, only CMV serostatus was available. Presence/absence analysis assumed near-uniform sequencing depth across donors. There were a few CMV-associated chains whose specificity for CMV antigens was confirmed in vitro. Rare TCR sequences predominated, though certain public TCRs were found in many donors.

What was sequenced was PBMCs. The clonotype comes from a woman aged 35 to 49 in good health and CMV-seropositive. The chain employs TRBV5-1 and TRBJ2-7; 13 nucleotides line up with TRBD2. In DNA form, the CDR3 reads TGCGCCAGCAGCTTGGGACTAGCGGGAGGTGGCGAGCAGTACTTC. Translation: CASSLGLAGGGEQYF.